These T cell receptor beta chains were read from a single sample in a study of monozygotic twins with inflammatory bowel disease. TCRdb re-called the 5' RACE reads and gives one entry per CDR3 protein, without DNA. The sample table sets out some 200,000 distinct CDR3 sequences. Sequenced sample: blood. All receptors derive from a human donor with ulcerative colitis or Crohn's disease, or a healthy co-twin of an affected twin (not recorded which). Both conserved end residues are part of each CDR3. Clone size is shown for a subset of rows, as once, few, many or a class of expanded clone.

J | V | size | CDR3
TRBJ1-5 | TRBV7-9 | - | CASSAEGSNNQPQHF
TRBJ2-4 | TRBV12-3/TRBV12-4 | - | CASSLGGLRAKNIQYF
TRBJ1-1 | TRBV5-6 | - | CASSRRQGKAFF
TRBJ2-1 | TRBV5-1 | - | CASSPGTSGAYNEQFF
TRBJ1-1 | TRBV9 | - | CASSVAGAVDLRTEAFF
TRBJ2-3 | TRBV12-3/TRBV12-4 | - | CASRGPGLAVTDTQYF
TRBJ2-7 | TRBV20-1 | - | CSARGLFSYEQYF
TRBJ2-3 | TRBV12-3/TRBV12-4 | - | CASGTRDTDTQYF
TRBJ1-2 | TRBV3-1 | - | CASSQDSGGRGYTF
TRBJ1-4 | TRBV6-5 | - | CASSYRTGGEKLFF
TRBJ2-1 | TRBV10-3 | - | CAIRGASVEGPYNEQFF
TRBJ2-4 | TRBV12-3/TRBV12-4 | - | CASSSPVGRGIKNIQYF
TRBJ1-1 | TRBV28 | - | CASYRVQDTEAFF
TRBJ1-1 | TRBV12-3/TRBV12-4 | - | CASRGDSLAEAFF
TRBJ1-5 | TRBV28 | - | CASTIFGGGGYSNQPQHF
TRBJ2-1 | TRBV7-8 | - | CASSLVRGAGEQFF
TRBJ1-1 | TRBV18 | - | CASSLVGTGFMNTEAFF
TRBJ1-1 | TRBV20-1 | - | CSALTENTEAFF
TRBJ2-1 | TRBV7-6 | - | CASSVRAGAGYNEQFF
TRBJ2-2 | TRBV7-2 | - | CASSWRGLQAPTGELFF
TRBJ2-3 | TRBV7-2 | - | CASSTGLQPDTQYF
TRBJ1-1 | TRBV7-9 | - | CASSLSRGQGDTEAFF
TRBJ2-1 | TRBV6-1 | - | CASSGGPYNEQFF
TRBJ2-3 | TRBV5-1 | medium-sized | CASSRTGDTQYF
TRBJ2-2 | TRBV5-1 | - | CASSLGVTGPGTGELFF
TRBJ2-1 | TRBV7-2 | - | CASSMGTGLAGSYEQFF
TRBJ2-4 | TRBV5-1 | - | CASRPGYRKNIQYF
TRBJ1-2 | TRBV7-2 | - | CASSLWAADNYGYTF
TRBJ2-7 | TRBV29-1 | - | CSVRDRGIIADYEQYF
TRBJ2-4 | TRBV6-1 | - | CASSMVAGSKNIQYF
TRBJ1-6 | TRBV3-1 | - | CASSPSSSNSPLHF
TRBJ1-5 | TRBV3-1 | - | CASSQGKGYSNQPQHF
TRBJ1-2 | TRBV5-5 | - | CASSLAWDTANYGYTF
TRBJ2-6 | TRBV7-6 | - | CASSLGVSGANVLTF
TRBJ2-1 | TRBV5-1 | - | CASSLGDVYNEQFF
TRBJ2-3 | TRBV7-9 | - | CASFGTGSRRRLDTQYF
TRBJ1-4 | TRBV7-2 | - | CASSSPGPNPTNEKLFF
TRBJ2-2 | TRBV5-1 | - | CASSLQQRGTGELFF
TRBJ1-6 | TRBV12-3/TRBV12-4 | - | CASRLASSTPLHF
TRBJ1-3 | TRBV10-3 | - | CAIRSGQAHSGNTIYF
TRBJ1-2 | TRBV9 | - | CASSVTGNNYGYTF
TRBJ2-1 | TRBV20-1 | - | CSAPVGSGRSYNEQFF
TRBJ2-7 | TRBV20-1 | - | CSAVGWTVAYEQYF
TRBJ1-1 | TRBV20-1 | - | CSAPGNTEAFF
TRBJ1-2 | TRBV12-5 | - | CASGLAPGVGSGYTF
TRBJ2-4 | TRBV5-5 | - | CASSLPQGSALKNIQYF
TRBJ1-1 | TRBV7-8 | - | CASSDPGQMNTEAFF
TRBJ2-7 | TRBV3-1 | - | CASIPPLRQGLSLYPYEQYF